This T cell receptor (beta chain) was documented in a study of blood T cell repertoires in COVID-19. The CDR3 sequence is 15 residues long. Germline CDR1 and CDR2: KGHDR and SFDVKD. J lost 4 bases, V lost 5 bases, and 4 bases had no gene match. Authors' processing steps: Nucleated cell number was recorded as an estimate derived from reference gene primer amplification. Sequenced by immunoSEQ multiplex PCR; TCRdb stores in-frame clones only, minus some. That table is the source of V, J and clone size, and D and trimming were worked out from the DNA. The sample includes roughly 100,000 clones, roughly 87% of them seen just once.

The V call is TRBV24-1, the J call TRBJ2-3; 11 bases match TRBD2. Source material: peripheral blood. The TCR sequence derives from a man aged 50 to 59 with active COVID-19. The CDR3 loop is CATSGSGGGPDTQYF. The CDR3 DNA is TGTGCCACCAGTGGTAGCGGGGGGGGCCCAGATACGCAGTATTTT.